The clone carrying this TCR beta chain was seen many times. As yet, its antigen is unknown. The data stem from a study of T cells after yellow fever vaccination. Points from the study as a whole: The appearance of a small share of clonotypes in both CD4 and CD8 compartments was observed.

TCRdb reanalysed the 5' RACE reads using MiXCR and keeps one entry per CDR3 protein. The sample comprises approximately 550,000 distinct CDR3 sequences, less than 20% of which are singletons, and approximately 15% rests with the top ten. CDR3 size: 16 residues. V was pared by 2 bases and J by 2 bases, with 6 bases of the junction left unmatched. Germline loops: CDR1 SGHVS, CDR2 FNYEAQ. The receptor was isolated from a man aged 30-40 years who received the YFV17D yellow fever vaccine. The specimen was PBMCs, collected 15 days after the yellow fever booster vaccination. This sequence joins TRBV7-6 and TRBJ2-3, with 8 nucleotides matching TRBD2. The CDR3 is CASSLMREEITDTQYF. DNA for the CDR3: TGTGCCAGCAGCTTAATGCGGGAGGAGATCACAGATACGCAGTATTTT.